A few counts support the clone carrying this TCR beta chain. Antigen unknown. The CDR3 sequence is 13 residues long. V was trimmed by 4 bases and J by 3 bases, leaving 9 bases between them. Germline CDR1 SEHNR, CDR2 FQNEAQ (reference sequence). The data originate from a study of T-cell memory formation after mild COVID-19. In the study overall: In these data, TCR clusters were largely donor specific.

Study-wide results and caveats: Pre-infection memory harbored some responding clones, suggesting cross-reactive memory joined.

UMIs and sample barcodes were carried by the TCR alpha and TCR beta cDNA libraries that 5'RACE produced using constant-segment primers. TCRdb ran MiXCR on the 5' RACE reads and lists one entry per CDR3 protein. The sample has about 180,000 distinct CDR3 sequences, about 18% seen once. The clonotype was recovered from a man aged 18 to 30 who had mild COVID-19 (a few samples of this study predate the infection). Cell type and time point are not known. J is TRBJ1-2 and V is TRBV7-9; D ambiguous. The sequencing sample was made of PBMCs or a T cell subset sorted from them (not recorded which). The CDR3 bases are TGTGCCAGCAGCTCCGGGCCCCACTATGGCTACACCTTC. This codes for CASSSGPHYGYTF.